This TCR beta chain was recorded in a study of T cell responses to AZD1222 COVID-19 vaccine. Study-wide results and caveats: It was only after the peak T cell response that any repertoires were sampled. When two AZD1222 doses had been given, Spike-specific TCR breadth and depth rose. Clonal diversity was possibly underestimated, and the donors were mostly white British, with more females. Close to half of all spike-specific TCRs reportedly target regions of the variants that are unmutated.

Only in-frame clones appear in the TCRdb table, and some are missing; sequencing was by immunoSEQ multiplex PCR. In the table there are 60,000 to 100,000 clones, 92% of which are singletons. Worth noting for this clone: The antigen is unknown.

In germline, CDR1 is ENHRY, CDR2 SYGVKD. CDR3 length equals 14 residues. J was trimmed by 8 bases and V by 6 bases; bases with no gene match: 3. The V gene is TRBV10-3, the J gene TRBJ1-6; 11 bases agree with TRBD1. Sequencing used peripheral blood, obtained on day 0 of MenACWY control vaccination. This receptor was identified in an adult in good health. The DNA for the CDR3 is TGTGCCATCAGGAGGGGACAGGGGGATTCACCCCTCCACTTT. Its protein product is CAIRRGQGDSPLHF.